These 14 T cell receptor beta chains were all obtained from the same sample, sequenced in a study of T cells in Graves' hyperthyroidism and ophthalmopathy. Regions amplified from RNA transcripts were the TCR beta CDR3 regions. The TCR CDR3 was amplified in a first-round RT-PCR using the HTBI primer set. TCRdb recomputed calls from the multiplex PCR reads with MiXCR, one row per CDR3 protein. This repertoire shows roughly 500,000 distinct CDR3 sequences, around 14% found once; its top ten account for roughly 5.7%. What was sequenced was blood. These receptors came from a woman aged 30 to 39 with Graves' hyperthyroidism that later progressed to Graves' ophthalmopathy.

V is TRBV29-1 and J is TRBJ1-5, with D tentatively TRBD1 (5 bases). The V end was cut by 7 bases, the J end by 3 bases, with 10 bases between. Germline V gene data show CDR1 as SQVTM and CDR2 as ANQGSEA. The CDR3 contains 12 residues. The CDR3 DNA sequence: TGCAGCGCTGGGGCCAACAATCAGCCCCAGCATTTT. Translating gives CSAGANNQPQHF.

The J gene is TRBJ2-7, the V gene TRBV10-3; maybe TRBD2 (6 bases). The CDR3 is 13 residues long. CDR1 ENHRY and CDR2 SYGVKD come from the germline V gene. Trimming removed 10 bases at V and 5 bases at J, with 18 bases between. CDR3 DNA sequence: TGTGCCACCGGAGGGGACGGAAGAGACGAGCAGTACTTC. Its translation is CATGGDGRDEQYF.

This sequence joins TRBV19 and TRBJ1-3, with D tentatively TRBD1 (5 bases). Trimming pared 5 bases from V and 0 bases from J, leaving 14 bases between. In germline, CDR1 is LNHDA, CDR2 SQIVND (reference sequence). The CDR3 runs 16 residues. CDR3 region: CASSFQGSSSGNTIYF. CDR3 DNA: TGTGCCAGTAGTTTTCAGGGTTCCAGCTCTGGAAACACCATATATTTT.

At least ten counts were recorded for this clonotype. This chain uses TRBV9 with TRBJ1-2; 9 positions match TRBD1. This CDR3 has 14 amino acids. Germline CDR1 and CDR2: SGDLS and YYNGEE. Unmatched junction bases numbered 5, after V lost 7 bases and J lost 1 base. In DNA, the CDR3 is TGTGCCAGCTGGGGACAGGGTTATAACTATGGCTACACCTTC. This encodes CASWGQGYNYGYTF.

The chain has TRBV3-1 and TRBJ1-3; D unclear. This CDR3 has 14 residues. Trimming took 3 bases from V and 2 from J, leaving 8 bases between them. Germline CDR1 is LGHDT and CDR2 is YNNKEL (reference sequence). The DNA for the CDR3 is TGTGCCAGCAGCCATAGTACGGCTGGAAACACCATATATTTT. Protein: CASSHSTAGNTIYF.

The sample holds many counts of this clonotype. The gene calls are TRBV19 and TRBJ1-1; D uncertain. V shed 0 bases and J shed 7 bases, with 6 bases lying between them. Looked up from germline, CDR1 is LNHDA and CDR2 is SQIVND (reference sequence). The CDR3 has 12 amino acids. CDR3 in amino acids: CASSIDLGEAFF. The DNA for the CDR3 is TGTGCCAGTAGTATAGATCTAGGTGAAGCTTTCTTT.

V gene TRBV7-3 combines with J gene TRBJ2-3; weak D call: TRBD2 (6 bases). From germline, CDR1 is SGHTA and CDR2 FQGTGA. This CDR3 contains 16 residues. Trimming cost V 6 bases and J 0 bases, with 16 bases left between them. The CDR3 is CASSPSGERSTDTQYF. In DNA form, the CDR3 reads TGTGCCAGCAGTCCTTCGGGGGAGCGTAGCACAGATACGCAGTATTTT. Together with reference TRBV7-3 and TRBJ2-3, the CDR3 gives the full variable domain: GAGVSQTPSNKVTEKGKYVELRCDPISGHTALYWYRQSLGQGPEFLIYFQGTGAADDSGLPNDRFFAVRPEGSVSTLKIQRTERGDSAVYLCASSPSGERSTDTQYFGPGTRLTVL.

This clonotype has ten or more counts. The chain combines TRBV12-5 with TRBJ1-5; D is ambiguous. V was clipped by 0 bases and J by 3 bases, with 12 bases between them. Looked up from germline, CDR1 is LGHNT and CDR2 is FRNRAP. This CDR3 comprises 16 residues. DNA of the CDR3: TGTGCTAGTGGTTTGGTACTGTCCGGGATCAATCAGCCCCAGCATTTT. It specifies CASGLVLSGINQPQHF.

J is TRBJ2-7 and V is TRBV12-3 or TRBV12-4; D not resolved. The CDR3 runs to 12 residues. With 9 bases removed from V and 0 bases from J, the gap between germline ends came to 9 bases. DNA for the CDR3: TGTGCCAGTACTGATGGCTCCTACGAGCAGTACTTC. It specifies CASTDGSYEQYF.

This clonotype has ten or more counts. The rearrangement joins TRBV27 to TRBJ2-7; the D call may be TRBD1 or TRBD2 (5 bases each). This CDR3 contains 15 residues. Germline loops: CDR1 MNHEY, CDR2 SMNVEV (reference sequence). V shed 5 bases and J shed 4 bases, with 18 bases lying between them. The CDR3: CASSPTPGAEYEQYF. The DNA of the CDR3 is TGTGCCAGCAGTCCCACCCCCGGGGCGGAATACGAGCAGTACTTC.

This clonotype was picked up many times. The chain combines TRBV20-1 with TRBJ1-2; D call uncertain. Trimming shortened V by 6 bases and J by 6 bases, and 20 bases separated the two germline ends. This CDR3 has 14 amino acids. Germline V gene data show CDR1 as DFQATT and CDR2 as SNEGSKA (reference sequence). In DNA form, the CDR3 reads TGCAGTGCCCCCCTAGCCGCTGGGAAGGATGGCTACACCTTC. Translation gives CSAPLAAGKDGYTF.

This clonotype showed up many times. The rearrangement uses TRBV28 and TRBJ2-3; D unresolved. This CDR3 spans 15 amino acids. CDR1 and CDR2 (germline): MDHEN, SYDVKM. V lost 8 bases, J lost 8 bases, and 23 bases lay in between. CDR3 DNA sequence: TGTGCCAGCCGGGTATCGGACGGAGCCCCGGCTACGCAGTATTTT. It encodes CASRVSDGAPATQYF. The whole variable domain, filled in from reference TRBV28 and TRBJ2-3, reads DVKVTQSSRYLVKRTGEKVFLECVQDMDHENMFWYRQDPGLGLRLIYFSYDVKMKEKGDIPEGYSVSREKKERFSLILESASTNQTSMYLCASRVSDGAPATQYFGPGTRLTVL.

In this sample, this clonotype turned up a few times. This chain connects TRBV12-5 to TRBJ2-7; TRBD1 matches at 10 bases. The CDR3 runs to 15 residues. CDR1 and CDR2 from the germline V gene are LGHNT and FRNRAP. V lost 2 bases and J lost 7; bases outside the gene matches: 8. In DNA form, the CDR3 reads TGTGCTAGTGGTTTGCAGCCGGGACAGGGGTGGGAGCAGTACTTC. Protein product: CASGLQPGQGWEQYF.

This clonotype was seen repeatedly, ten times or more. The chain employs TRBV5-1 and TRBJ2-7, with D unresolved. The V and J ends lost 1 base and 5 bases respectively, with 16 bases between them. This CDR3 spans 15 amino acids. The germline CDR1 and CDR2 sequences are SGHRS and YFSETQ. As DNA, the CDR3 is TGCGCCAGCAGCTTGACACCGGTGGGCCTTGACGAGCAGTACTTC. Translated, it gives CASSLTPVGLDEQYF.